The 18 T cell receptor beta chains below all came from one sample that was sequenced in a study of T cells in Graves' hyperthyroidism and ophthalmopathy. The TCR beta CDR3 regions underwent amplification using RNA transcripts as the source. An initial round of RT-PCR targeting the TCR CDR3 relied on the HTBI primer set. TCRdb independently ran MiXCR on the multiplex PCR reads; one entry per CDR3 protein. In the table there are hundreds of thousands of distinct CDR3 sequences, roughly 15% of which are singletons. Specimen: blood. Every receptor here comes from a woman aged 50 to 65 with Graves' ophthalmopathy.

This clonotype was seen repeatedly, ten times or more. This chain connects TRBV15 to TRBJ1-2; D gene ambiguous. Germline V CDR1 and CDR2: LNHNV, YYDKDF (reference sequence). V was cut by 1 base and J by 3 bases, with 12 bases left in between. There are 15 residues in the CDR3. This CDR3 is CATSRVDSGHYGYTF. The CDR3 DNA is TGTGCCACCAGCAGAGTGGATTCAGGCCACTATGGCTACACCTTC. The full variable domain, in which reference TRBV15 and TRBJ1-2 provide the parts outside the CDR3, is DAMVIQNPRYQVTQFGKPVTLSCSQTLNHNVMYWYQQKSSQAPKLLFHYYDKDFNNEADTPDNFQSRRPNTSFCFLDIRSPGLGDTAMYLCATSRVDSGHYGYTFGSGTRLTVV.

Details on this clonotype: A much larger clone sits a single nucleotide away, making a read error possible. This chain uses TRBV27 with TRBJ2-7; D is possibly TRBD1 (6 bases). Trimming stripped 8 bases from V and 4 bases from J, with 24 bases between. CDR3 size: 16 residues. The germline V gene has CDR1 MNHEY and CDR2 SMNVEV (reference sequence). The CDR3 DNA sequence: TGTGCCAGCGGCACATGGACAGTGACCTCCGGGTACGAGCAGTACTTC. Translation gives CASGTWTVTSGYEQYF.

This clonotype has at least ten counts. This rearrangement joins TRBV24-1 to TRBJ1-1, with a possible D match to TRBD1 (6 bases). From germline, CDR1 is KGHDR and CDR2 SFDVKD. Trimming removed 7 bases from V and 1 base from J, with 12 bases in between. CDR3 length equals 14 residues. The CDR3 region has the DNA TGTGCCACCAGAGCCCCGGGACAGAACACTGAAGCTTTCTTT. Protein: CATRAPGQNTEAFF.

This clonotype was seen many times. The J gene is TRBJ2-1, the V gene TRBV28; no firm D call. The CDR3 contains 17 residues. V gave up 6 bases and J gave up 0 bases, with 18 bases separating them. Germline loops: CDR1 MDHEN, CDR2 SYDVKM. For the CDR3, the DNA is TGTGCCAGCAGACCCCTTCTAGGAAGGAGCTCCTACAATGAGCAGTTCTTC. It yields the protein CASRPLLGRSSYNEQFF.

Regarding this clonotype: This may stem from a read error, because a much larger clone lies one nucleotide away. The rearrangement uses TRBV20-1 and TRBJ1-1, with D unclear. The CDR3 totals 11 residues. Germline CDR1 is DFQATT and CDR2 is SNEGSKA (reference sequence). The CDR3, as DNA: TGCAGTGCGTTGAAGAACACTGAAGCTTCCTTT. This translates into CSALKNTEASF.

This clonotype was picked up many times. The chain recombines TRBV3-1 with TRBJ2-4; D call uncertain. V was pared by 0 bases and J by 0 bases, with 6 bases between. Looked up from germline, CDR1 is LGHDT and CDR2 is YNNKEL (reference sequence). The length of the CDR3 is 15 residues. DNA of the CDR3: TGTGCCAGCAGCCAAGATACGATAGCCAAAAACATTCAGTACTTC. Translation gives CASSQDTIAKNIQYF.

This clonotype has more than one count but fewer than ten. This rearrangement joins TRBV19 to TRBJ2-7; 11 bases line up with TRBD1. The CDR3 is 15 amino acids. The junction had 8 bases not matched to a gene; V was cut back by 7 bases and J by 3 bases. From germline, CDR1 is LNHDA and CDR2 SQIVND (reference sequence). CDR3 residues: CASTNGQGAVYEQYF. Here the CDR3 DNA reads TGTGCCAGTACCAACGGACAGGGGGCTGTCTACGAGCAGTACTTC. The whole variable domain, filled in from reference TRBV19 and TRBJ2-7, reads DGGITQSPKYLFRKEGQNVTLSCEQNLNHDAMYWYRQDPGQGLRLIYYSQIVNDFQKGDIAEGYSVSREKKESFPLTVTSAQKNPTAFYLCASTNGQGAVYEQYFGPGTRLTVT.

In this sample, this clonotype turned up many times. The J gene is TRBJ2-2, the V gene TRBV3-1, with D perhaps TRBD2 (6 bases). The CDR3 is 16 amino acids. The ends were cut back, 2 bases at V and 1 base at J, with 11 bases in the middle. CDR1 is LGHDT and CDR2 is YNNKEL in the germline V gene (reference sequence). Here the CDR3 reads CASSQSTSWNTGELFF. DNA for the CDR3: TGTGCCAGCAGCCAATCGACTAGTTGGAACACCGGGGAGCTGTTTTTT.

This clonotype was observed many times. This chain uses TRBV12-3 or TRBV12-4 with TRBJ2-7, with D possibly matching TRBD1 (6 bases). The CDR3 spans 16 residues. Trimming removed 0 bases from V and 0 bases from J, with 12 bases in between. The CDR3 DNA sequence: TGTGCCAGCAGTTTAGCCTACCGGACAGTCTCCTACGAGCAGTACTTC. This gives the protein CASSLAYRTVSYEQYF.

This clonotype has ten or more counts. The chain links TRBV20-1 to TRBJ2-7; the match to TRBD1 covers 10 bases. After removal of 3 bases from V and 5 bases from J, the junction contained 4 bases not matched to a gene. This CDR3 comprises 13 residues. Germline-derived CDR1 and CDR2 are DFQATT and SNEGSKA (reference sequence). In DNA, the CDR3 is TGCAGTGCTAGGGGACAGGGGAACCACGAGCAGTACTTC. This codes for CSARGQGNHEQYF.

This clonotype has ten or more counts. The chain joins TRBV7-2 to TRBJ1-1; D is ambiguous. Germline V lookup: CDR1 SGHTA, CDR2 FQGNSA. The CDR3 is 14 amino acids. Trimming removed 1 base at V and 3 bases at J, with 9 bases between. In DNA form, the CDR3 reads TGTGCCAGCAGCTTAGGTATTCAGTACACTGAAGCTTTCTTT. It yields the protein CASSLGIQYTEAFF. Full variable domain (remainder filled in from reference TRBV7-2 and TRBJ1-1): GAGVSQSPSNKVTEKGKDVELRCDPISGHTALYWYRQSLGQGLEFLIYFQGNSAPDKSGLPSDRFSAERTGGSVSTLTIQRTQQEDSAVYLCASSLGIQYTEAFFGQGTRLTVV.

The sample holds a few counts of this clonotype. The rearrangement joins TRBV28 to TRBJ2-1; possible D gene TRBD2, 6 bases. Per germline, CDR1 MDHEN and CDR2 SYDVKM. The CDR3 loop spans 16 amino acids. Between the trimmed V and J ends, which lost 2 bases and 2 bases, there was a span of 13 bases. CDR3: CASSLPSAGTYNEQFF. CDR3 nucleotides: TGTGCCAGCAGTTTACCTTCAGCGGGCACCTACAATGAGCAGTTCTTC.

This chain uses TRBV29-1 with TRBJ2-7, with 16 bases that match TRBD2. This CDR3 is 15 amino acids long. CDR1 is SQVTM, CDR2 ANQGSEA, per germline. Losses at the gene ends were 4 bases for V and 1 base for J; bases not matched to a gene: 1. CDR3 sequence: CSVAGLAGGSYEQYF. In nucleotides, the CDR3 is TGCAGCGTTGCGGGACTAGCGGGAGGGTCCTACGAGCAGTACTTC.

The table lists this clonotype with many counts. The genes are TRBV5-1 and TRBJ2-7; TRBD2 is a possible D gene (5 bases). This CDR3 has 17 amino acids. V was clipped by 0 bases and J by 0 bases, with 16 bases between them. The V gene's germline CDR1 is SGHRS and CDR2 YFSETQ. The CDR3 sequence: CASSLAEGPISSYEQYF. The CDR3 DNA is TGCGCCAGCAGCTTGGCCGAGGGCCCCATCAGCTCCTACGAGCAGTACTTC.

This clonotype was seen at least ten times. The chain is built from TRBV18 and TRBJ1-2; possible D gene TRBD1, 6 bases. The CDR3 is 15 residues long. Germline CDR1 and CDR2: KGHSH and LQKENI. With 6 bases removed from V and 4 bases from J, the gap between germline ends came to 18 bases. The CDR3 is CASSPNSGARYGYTF. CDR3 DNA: TGTGCCAGCTCCCCTAATTCGGGGGCGCGCTATGGCTACACCTTC.

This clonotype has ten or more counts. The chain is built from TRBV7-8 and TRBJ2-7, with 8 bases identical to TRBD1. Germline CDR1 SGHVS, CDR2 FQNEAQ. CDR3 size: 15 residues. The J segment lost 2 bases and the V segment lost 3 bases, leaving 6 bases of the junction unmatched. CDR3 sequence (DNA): TGTGCCAGCAGCTTTCGACAGGGGATAACCTACGAGCAGTACTTC. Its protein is CASSFRQGITYEQYF.

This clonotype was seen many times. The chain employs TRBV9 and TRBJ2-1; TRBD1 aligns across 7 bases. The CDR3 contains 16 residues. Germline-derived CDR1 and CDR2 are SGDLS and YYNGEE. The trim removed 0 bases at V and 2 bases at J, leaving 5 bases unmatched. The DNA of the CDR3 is TGTGCCAGCAGCGTAGACGGGACAGCAACCTACAATGAGCAGTTCTTC. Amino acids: CASSVDGTATYNEQFF.

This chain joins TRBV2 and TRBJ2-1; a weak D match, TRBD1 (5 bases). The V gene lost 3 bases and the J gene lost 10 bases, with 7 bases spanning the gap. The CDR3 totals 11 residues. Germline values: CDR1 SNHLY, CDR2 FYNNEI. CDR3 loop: CASSDGAEQFF. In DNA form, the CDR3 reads TGTGCCAGCAGTGATGGGGCGGAGCAGTTCTTC.